Below are 10 T cell receptor beta chains sequenced from a single sample in a study of Ad26.COV2.S vaccination and SARS-CoV-2 variants. Profiled with immunoSEQ multiplex PCR; TCRdb holds only in-frame clones, not every one. The sample records approximately 410,000 clones, 85% to 90% being singletons. Treatment indicated: over 15 received Ad26.COV2.S at low or high dose, single or two shots; 5 received placebo; per-sample allocation not given. All samples were drawn on day 63, counting from the first vaccine or placebo injection. Sequencing was performed on peripheral blood, taken in a trial of Ad26.COV2.S vaccine versus placebo. These receptors were collected from a person aged 18-65 years who received the Ad26.COV2.S COVID-19 vaccine or a placebo.

The V and J genes are TRBV9 and TRBJ1-3; D remains unclear. Germline CDR1 SGDLS, CDR2 YYNGEE. CDR3 length: 15 residues. Trimming pared 0 bases from V and 2 bases from J, leaving 9 bases between. The CDR3 DNA is TGTGCCAGCAGCGTAGAGCCGGGGACTGGAAACACCATATATTTT. Translation gives CASSVEPGTGNTIYF.

The chain links TRBV13 to TRBJ2-7; 7 bases are shared with TRBD1. V gave up 5 bases and J gave up 3 bases; unmatched junction bases: 7. The CDR3 runs 14 residues. Germline values: CDR1 PRHDT, CDR2 FYEKMQ (reference sequence). The CDR3 loop is CASSVSGTDYEQYF. In DNA, the CDR3 is TGTGCCAGCAGCGTCTCCGGGACAGACTACGAGCAGTACTTC.

The chain recombines TRBV19 with TRBJ1-5; D unresolved. The CDR3 runs 13 residues. Germline V gene lookup returns CDR1 LNHDA and CDR2 SQIVND (reference sequence). The V and J ends lost 7 bases and 0 bases respectively, with 7 bases between them. CDR3 nucleotides: TGTGCCAGTAAAACACTTAGCAATCAGCCCCAGCATTTT. Amino acid sequence: CASKTLSNQPQHF.

In this sample, this clone turned up a few times. The CDR3 spells CASRNRQNTEAFF. CDR3 DNA sequence: TGTGCCAGCAGGAACAGGCAGAACACTGAAGCTTTCTTT. The chain carries TRBV12-3 or TRBV12-4 and TRBJ1-1, with D maybe TRBD1 (5 bases). The CDR3 covers 13 residues. The V and J ends lost 6 bases and 1 base respectively, with 9 bases between them.

The rearrangement joins TRBV4-1 to TRBJ2-1; D is unclear. Germline V gene data show CDR1 as MGHRA and CDR2 as YSYEKL. The V gene lost 1 base and the J gene lost 3 bases, with 10 bases spanning the gap. This CDR3 spans 15 amino acids. The CDR3 sequence is CASSQAPTYYNEQFF. The DNA of the CDR3 is TGCGCCAGCAGCCAAGCGCCCACTTACTACAATGAGCAGTTCTTC.

The V and J genes are TRBV7-9 and TRBJ1-2; TRBD1 is a possible D gene (6 bases). The CDR3 is 16 residues long. Looked up from germline, CDR1 is SEHNR and CDR2 is FQNEAQ (reference sequence). V gave up 7 bases and J gave up 5 bases, with 23 bases separating them. CDR3 amino acids: CASTQSRGGVAYGYTF. CDR3 coding DNA: TGTGCCAGCACCCAATCTAGGGGGGGGGTAGCGTATGGCTACACCTTC.

The chain uses TRBV5-1 and TRBJ1-1; 7 positions agree with TRBD1. Trimming took 4 bases from V and 3 from J; bases not matched to a gene: 9. Per germline, CDR1 SGHRS and CDR2 YFSETQ. CDR3 length equals 15 residues. The CDR3, as DNA: TGCGCCAGCAGCATAAGACAGGGTTATCACACTGAAGCTTTCTTT. It is translated as CASSIRQGYHTEAFF.

The rearrangement links TRBV7-2 to TRBJ2-7; D is perhaps TRBD2 (5 bases). The CDR3 runs to 14 residues. Germline CDR1 reads SGHTA; CDR2 reads FQGNSA. Trimming pared 6 bases from V and 5 bases from J, leaving 17 bases between. CDR3 residues: CASSRGLARDEQYF. As DNA, the CDR3 is TGTGCCAGCAGTCGCGGGCTAGCAAGGGACGAGCAGTACTTC.

This clone occurred once. Other DNA sequences from this sample encode an identical CDR3 as well. This chain links TRBV9 with TRBJ2-7; 8 nucleotides agree with TRBD1. Looked up from germline, CDR1 is SGDLS and CDR2 is YYNGEE. Germline trimming cut 1 base from V and 3 bases from J; bases unmatched to any gene: 3. The CDR3 runs 14 residues. CDR3 sequence: CASSVTGGSYEQYF. CDR3 sequence (DNA): TGTGCCAGCAGCGTAACAGGGGGGAGCTACGAGCAGTACTTC.

The rearrangement uses TRBV3-1 (or the pseudogene TRBV3-2) and TRBJ2-1; 7 bases are a match to TRBD2. Trimming cost V 1 base and J 7 bases; bases outside gene matches: 16. The CDR3 has 18 residues. Per germline, CDR1 LGHDT and CDR2 YNNKEL (reference sequence). Written as DNA, the CDR3 is TGTGCCAGCAGCCAAGGGAGATGGGGACTATCCTCTACGAATGAGCAGTTCTTC. Protein sequence: CASSQGRWGLSSTNEQFF.